This paragraph covers one T cell receptor (beta chain) sequence. Its antigen is unknown. Here immunoSEQ multiplex PCR was the method, and the copy in TCRdb shows in-frame clones only, minus some. This table has 20,000 to 30,000 clones, 71% appearing once. The data originate from a study of vaccination effects on CD4 cells after COVID-19. Points from the study as a whole: In the study, convalescent patients were few, and early post-infection timepoints were absent.

Within the ViraFEST assay, antigen-specific CD4+ T cells underwent expansion with viral peptide pools prior to sequencing. Following culture for 9 to 11 days, CD4+ T cells were isolated. Among the vaccine recipients, none had a prior SARS-CoV-2 infection, and nucleocapsid antibodies were negative. In germline, CDR1 is KGHSH, CDR2 LQKENI. V lost 6 bases, J lost 5 bases, and 10 bases lay in between. The CDR3 contains 12 residues. Sequencing was performed on CD4+ T cells from PBMCs cultured with HCoV-OC43 spike peptides, taken before COVID-19 vaccination. As for subset: HCoV-OC43 spike overlapping peptide pool stimulation. The V call is TRBV18, the J call TRBJ1-1; D remains ambiguous. The clonotype was recovered from a human donor who received a COVID-19 vaccine. Here the CDR3 reads CASSLRETEAFF. The CDR3 nucleotides read TGTGCCAGCTCTTTGCGGGAGACTGAAGCTTTCTTT.